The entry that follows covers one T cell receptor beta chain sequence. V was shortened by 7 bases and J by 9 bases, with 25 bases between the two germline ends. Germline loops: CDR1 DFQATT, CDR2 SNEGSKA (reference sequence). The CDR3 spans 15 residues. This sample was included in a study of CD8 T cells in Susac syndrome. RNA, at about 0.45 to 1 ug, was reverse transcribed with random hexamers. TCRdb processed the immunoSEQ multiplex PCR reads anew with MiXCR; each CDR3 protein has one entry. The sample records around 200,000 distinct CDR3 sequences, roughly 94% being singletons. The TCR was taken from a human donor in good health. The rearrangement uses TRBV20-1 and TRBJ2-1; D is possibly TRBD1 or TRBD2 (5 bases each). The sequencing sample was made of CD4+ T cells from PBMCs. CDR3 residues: CSGSDRDPPRGEQFF. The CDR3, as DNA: TGCAGTGGCTCTGACCGGGACCCACCTCGGGGTGAGCAGTTCTTC.